This T cell receptor beta chain was recovered during a study of T cells in Graves' hyperthyroidism and ophthalmopathy (dated by TCRdb to the late 2010s). In the study overall: Peripheral blood was collected at initial diagnosis, before any treatment. To identify TCR V-J signatures that set the groups apart, the researchers used a discovery cohort of 100 patients, made up of 43 with Graves' ophthalmopathy and 57 with stable Graves' hyperthyroidism. Whether ophthalmopathy could be predicted prospectively was tested in an independent validation cohort made up of fewer than 20 hyperthyroidism patients plus 17 patients who later progressed to ophthalmopathy. The approximately 90 discovery patients were randomly split 7:3 into training and test sets. The study also compared thyroid tissue and blood T-cell repertoires from five or six Graves' hyperthyroidism patients. Following sampling, methimazole starting at 30 mg daily was given to hyperthyroidism patients, and high-dose intravenous methylprednisolone was given to ophthalmopathy patients. The paper describes TCR Vbeta CDR3 sequencing of 140 or so peripheral blood samples, made up of roughly 45 ophthalmopathy patients, 70 to 75 hyperthyroidism patients and 17 progressor patients.

Looking up the germline V gene yields CDR1 SGDLS and CDR2 YYNGEE. The V and J ends are trimmed by 0 bases and 3 bases, leaving 15 bases between them. From cysteine to phenylalanine, the CDR3 is 17 amino acids long. CDR3 DNA is the only sequence kept; it has 51 bases, read in frame from the first base. Stable Graves' hyperthyroidism was defined as no progression to ophthalmopathy during 18 months of follow-up. The hyperthyroidism patients were between 18 and 65 years old and newly diagnosed, with a disease duration of less than 2 months. Any patient with an uncontrolled infection, another autoimmune disease, pregnancy or lactation was excluded. Diagnoses relied on clinical symptoms, serum thyroxine and TRAb, thyroid ultrasound and orbital computed tomography. PBMCs were isolated from about 9.1 ml of fresh peripheral blood by Ficoll-Paque density gradient centrifugation. Trizol reagent was used to extract total RNA, and RNA quality was then checked on an Agilent 2100 Bioanalyzer.

On the study overall, not on this receptor specifically: In validation, the model predicted progression to ophthalmopathy a median of around six months before onset, with over 55% sensitivity and more than 72% specificity. A model built on a 13 V-J signature distinguished ophthalmopathy from stable hyperthyroidism, reaching roughly 88% sensitivity and 81% to 83% specificity in cross-validation and 80%/75% in testing. No statistical method was used to set the sample size in advance, and investigators knew the group allocation. Blood samples also contained most of the expanded thyroid clonotypes (frequency above 0.001), which suggests that blood repertoires may reflect thyroid immune responses.

Comments on this clonotype: Its antigen is unknown. No base-level quality is on record; no much larger clone is a single base apart.

Amplification of TCR beta CDR3 regions was carried out from RNA transcripts. The TCR CDR3 was subjected to a first round of RT-PCR using the HTBI primer set and the Qiagen OneStep RT-PCR kit. Libraries were constructed in a second round of multiplex PCR, after which size selection and purification were carried out. Paired-end sequencing of the libraries was performed with 100 bp reads on an Illumina HiSeq2000. In the original analysis: Raw data were processed with SOAPnuke, discarding reads with adapters, uncalled bases, mean Phred below 15, or no exact constant-primer or identifier match. High-quality paired reads were merged with COPE v1.2.5, and unique nucleotide sequences were defined as clonotypes. MiTCR v1.1 was used to align clonotypes to the IMGT TRBV, TRBD and TRBJ reference segments. The analysis was restricted to V-J combinations with a frequency above 0.0001, which together covered roughly 99% of the repertoires. A TCS score was defined as the ratio between F50 (clonal expansion) and ExV (chaos), using BLOSUM62-based TCRdist between CDR3 peptides within each V-J. Welch's t-statistics and random forest reduced 514 V-J features to some 14, which were used in a naive Bayes classifier (R e1071). TCRdb handled the public reads itself, with Q25 trimming in fastp and clone calling in MiXCR, and kept productive beta chains. Entries that share a CDR3 protein sequence are merged under the most common genes and DNA. TCRdb assigned the V and J calls; the authors' analysis was not used. The sample records around 450,000 distinct CDR3 sequences, 15% to 18% of which are singletons. The ten most abundant clones make up roughly 15% of the sample.

The sequence derives from a woman aged 18 to 35 with Graves' hyperthyroidism. The V gene is TRBV9 and the J gene is TRBJ2-2; TRBD2 is possibly the D segment (6 matching bases). The source material was blood. The nucleotides read TGTGCCAGCAGCGTAGTATCCGGGACTCAATACACCGGGGAGCTGTTTTTT. Its product reads: CASSVVSGTQYTGELFF.